The 19 T cell receptor beta chains in this list originate from one sample, sequenced in a study of cytomegalovirus exposure and HLA in healthy donors. PCR used 60 Vbeta primers and 13 Jbeta primers. TCRdb's table, derived via immunoSEQ multiplex PCR, lists solely in-frame clones and lacks some. This table has 150,000 to 200,000 clones, roughly 87% appearing once. Input material: PBMCs. The origin of the receptors is a man in his forties in good health and CMV-seronegative.

The gene calls are TRBV4-2 and TRBJ2-7, with TRBD2 identical over 9 bases. CDR1 is LGHNA and CDR2 is YNFKEQ in the germline V gene. CDR3 length equals 17 residues. Trimming took 2 bases from V and 2 from J; bases not matched to a gene: 10. The CDR3 here is CASSQLSGSAGAYEQYF. In DNA, the CDR3 is TGTGCCAGCAGCCAACTTAGCGGGAGCGCAGGGGCCTACGAGCAGTACTTC.

The chain links TRBV9 to TRBJ1-6; D possibly corresponds to TRBD1 (5 bases). The CDR3 runs to 16 residues. Germline V gene sequence: CDR1 SGDLS, CDR2 YYNGEE. V shed 0 bases and J shed 4 bases, with 11 bases lying between them. CDR3 residues: CASSVGDGTYNSPLHF. In DNA form, the CDR3 reads TGTGCCAGCAGCGTAGGGGATGGGACTTATAATTCACCCCTCCACTTT.

The V call is TRBV6-4, the J call TRBJ1-2, with D unclear. In germline, CDR1 is MRHNA, CDR2 SNTAGT. The V gene lost 0 bases and the J gene lost 3 bases, with 14 bases spanning the gap. The CDR3 has 16 residues. This CDR3 reads CASSDSEVQLYYGYTF. The CDR3 nucleotides read TGTGCCAGCAGTGACTCGGAGGTTCAGCTATACTATGGCTACACCTTC.

The chain has TRBV27 and TRBJ2-5, with D tentatively TRBD1 (6 bases). Germline values: CDR1 MNHEY, CDR2 SMNVEV (reference sequence). V lost 2 bases to trimming and J lost 5 bases, with 12 bases between them. CDR3 length equals 14 residues. The CDR3 here is CASSLQGRWETQYF. CDR3 sequence (DNA): TGTGCCAGCAGTTTACAGGGGCGGTGGGAGACCCAGTACTTC.

The chain employs TRBV2 and TRBJ1-1; 8 bases align to TRBD1. The CDR3 covers 14 residues. Germline CDR1 and CDR2: SNHLY and FYNNEI. Losses at the gene ends were 5 bases for V and 1 base for J; bases not matched to a gene: 3. The CDR3: CASSRTGPNTEAFF. In DNA, the CDR3 is TGTGCCAGCAGTCGGACAGGGCCGAACACTGAAGCTTTCTTT.

The chain carries TRBV7-2 and TRBJ1-2, with D unresolved. The CDR3 extends over 15 amino acids. Germline CDR1 and CDR2: SGHTA and FQGNSA. V lost 2 bases, J lost 7 bases, and 17 bases lay in between. The CDR3 bases are TGTGCCAGCAGCTTAACCCCTGACACCTTGAGTGGCTACACCTTC. It translates to CASSLTPDTLSGYTF.

This clone was counted a single time. J is TRBJ1-2 and V is TRBV7-9, with D unclear. V was trimmed by 2 bases and J by 8 bases, leaving 9 bases between them. Looked up from germline, CDR1 is SEHNR and CDR2 is FQNEAQ (reference sequence). This CDR3 comprises 12 residues. The chain's CDR3 is CASSLSGTGYTF. The DNA of the CDR3 is TGTGCCAGCAGCTTATCAGGAACCGGCTACACCTTC. Complete variable domain (other parts from reference TRBV7-9 and TRBJ1-2): DTGVSQNPRHKITKRGQNVTFRCDPISEHNRLYWYRQTLGQGPEFLTYFQNEAQLEKSRLLSDRFSAERPKGSFSTLEIQRTEQGDSAMYLCASSLSGTGYTFGSGTRLTVV.

J is TRBJ2-3 and V is TRBV4-3, with 10 bases that match TRBD1. The V gene end was trimmed by 5 bases and the J gene end by 5 bases; junction bases not matched to a gene: 10. This CDR3 contains 16 residues. Germline values: CDR1 LGHNA, CDR2 YSLEER. CDR3 sequence (DNA): TGCGCCAGCAGCACGACGACAGGGGGCTTTCTAGATACGCAGTATTTT. Translated: CASSTTTGGFLDTQYF.

Only a few counts were recorded for this clone. V gene TRBV4-2 combines with J gene TRBJ1-1; D remains unclear. The CDR3 runs 13 residues. The V gene's germline CDR1 is LGHNA and CDR2 YNFKEQ. Trimming left V 4 bases short and J 3 bases short, with 9 bases between. The DNA for the CDR3 is TGTGCCAGCAGCCGTGAGAGGGACACTGAAGCTTTCTTT. Translation: CASSRERDTEAFF.

The V and J genes are TRBV9 and TRBJ1-1; D is perhaps TRBD1 (6 bases). Deletions cut 3 bases from V and 0 bases from J, with 15 bases between. The CDR3 sequence is 16 residues long. Germline loops: CDR1 SGDLS, CDR2 YYNGEE. CDR3 sequence (DNA): TGTGCCAGCAGCGCCGGGACATCTTACATGAACACTGAAGCTTTCTTT. As protein: CASSAGTSYMNTEAFF. Drawing the rest from reference TRBV9 and TRBJ1-1, the complete variable domain is DSGVTQTPKHLITATGQRVTLRCSPRSGDLSVYWYQQSLDQGLQFLIQYYNGEERAKGNILERFSAQQFPDLHSELNLSSLELGDSALYFCASSAGTSYMNTEAFFGQGTRLTVV.

V gene TRBV29-1 combines with J gene TRBJ2-5; 7 positions agree with TRBD1. Germline V gene data show CDR1 as SQVTM and CDR2 as ANQGSEA. V shed 6 bases, J shed 1 base, and the junction held 8 bases outside the gene matches. The CDR3 is 14 residues long. CDR3 sequence: CSVGGLRGQETQYF. The CDR3 DNA sequence: TGCAGCGTAGGGGGCTTGAGGGGCCAAGAGACCCAGTACTTC.

The chain joins TRBV30 to TRBJ2-2, with TRBD1 as a possible D gene (5 bases). Germline values: CDR1 GTSNPN, CDR2 SVGIG (reference sequence). The CDR3 has 14 residues. Trimming removed 1 base from V and 6 bases from J, with 12 bases in between. This CDR3 is CAWSGVRGAGELFF. The CDR3 nucleotides read TGTGCCTGGAGTGGGGTAAGGGGTGCCGGGGAGCTGTTTTTT.

This sequence joins TRBV9 and TRBJ1-2, with D perhaps TRBD1 (6 bases). Between the trimmed V and J ends, which lost 4 bases and 8 bases, there was a span of 24 bases. Germline V gene lookup returns CDR1 SGDLS and CDR2 YYNGEE. The CDR3 has 16 residues. The CDR3 loop is CASSKGKQGNRGGYTF. The CDR3 region has the DNA TGTGCCAGCAGCAAGGGGAAACAGGGCAATCGAGGGGGCTACACCTTC.

This chain joins TRBV7-9 and TRBJ1-5; D gene unclear. V lost 1 base, J lost 11 bases, and 12 bases lay in between. This CDR3 comprises 13 residues. Germline CDR1 SEHNR, CDR2 FQNEAQ (reference sequence). In DNA form, the CDR3 reads TGTGCCAGCAGCTTAGGCGGCGGCACAACCCAGCATTTT. Translation gives CASSLGGGTTQHF.

V is TRBV20-1 and J is TRBJ2-7, with D uncertain. This CDR3 contains 11 residues. Trimming removed 4 bases at V and 5 bases at J, with 9 bases between. Germline-derived CDR1 and CDR2 are DFQATT and SNEGSKA (reference sequence). CDR3 in amino acids: CSATQANEQYF. The DNA for the CDR3 is TGCAGTGCTACCCAGGCCAACGAGCAGTACTTC.

This sequence joins TRBV30 and TRBJ2-1; TRBD2 agrees at 8 bases. CDR3 length: 14 amino acids. Unmatched junction bases numbered 4, after V lost 5 bases and J lost 1 base. Germline loops: CDR1 GTSNPN, CDR2 SVGIG (reference sequence). The CDR3 loop is CAWASGHSYNEQFF. The DNA of the CDR3 is TGTGCCTGGGCTAGCGGGCATTCCTACAATGAGCAGTTCTTC.

This chain connects TRBV14 to TRBJ2-7, with 7 bases matching TRBD2. Germline V CDR1 and CDR2: SGHDN, FVKESK. Germline trimming cut 7 bases from V and 0 bases from J; bases unmatched to any gene: 9. This CDR3 region has 15 residues. CDR3 nucleotide sequence: TGTGCCAGCAAACCGGCTAGCGGCAGCTCCTACGAGCAGTACTTC. Translated, it gives CASKPASGSSYEQYF.

The table lists this clone with a count of one. The rearrangement links TRBV7-9 to TRBJ2-7, with TRBD1 matching 8 bases. This CDR3 spans 14 amino acids. V trimming: 9 bases; J trimming: 0 bases; junction bases outside the gene matches: 7. From germline, CDR1 is SEHNR and CDR2 FQNEAQ (reference sequence). The CDR3 coding sequence is TGTGCCAGTCAACTGGGACAGGCCTCCTACGAGCAGTACTTC. It specifies CASQLGQASYEQYF.

This clone showed up just once. The chain combines TRBV6-5 with TRBJ2-2, with 9 bases aligning to TRBD2. CDR3 length equals 15 residues. The germline V gene encodes CDR1 MNHEY and CDR2 SVGAGI. The junction had 2 bases not matched to a gene; V was cut back by 3 bases and J by 3 bases. This CDR3 is CASSYVAGDTGELFF. CDR3 in DNA: TGTGCCAGCAGTTATGTAGCGGGAGACACCGGGGAGCTGTTTTTT.